This T cell receptor (beta chain) was retrieved from a study of blood T cell repertoires in COVID-19. Study-wide background: Sites in the United States, Italy and Spain provided acute and convalescent COVID-19 samples.

Authors' processing steps: Researchers report that nucleated cell counts were estimated from reference gene primer amplification. The data were produced by immunoSEQ multiplex PCR, yet TCRdb's version contains in-frame clones alone and is incomplete. That table gives V, J and clone size, and the DNA gave D and trimming. The table shows about 59,000 clones, with around 80% occurring only once. The germline gives CDR1 SGHNT, CDR2 YYREEE (reference sequence). V shed 5 bases and J 2 bases; nucleotides not matched to a gene: 6. The CDR3 has 16 amino acids. The chain has TRBV5-4 and TRBJ2-3; 12 nucleotides match TRBD2. This clonotype was obtained from a man aged 80 or over with acute or convalescent COVID-19. The sequenced sample consisted of peripheral blood. The CDR3 sequence is CASSTGLAGSTDTQYF. The CDR3 DNA reads as TGTGCCAGCAGTACCGGACTAGCGGGATCCACAGATACGCAGTATTTT.